This T cell receptor (beta chain) was obtained from a study of blood T cell repertoires in COVID-19. Looking at the study overall: There were acute and convalescent COVID-19 samples, and they came from the United States, Italy and Spain. Sample material is recorded as cDNA or gDNA derived from T cells, B-cell-depleted T cells, or PBMCs.

Per the original data handling: Estimation of nucleated cell counts was performed using reference gene primer amplification. Profiling relied on immunoSEQ multiplex PCR, and the TCRdb table lists in-frame clones only, not all of them. V and J calls and clone size are copied from that table; D and trimming were computed from the DNA. The sample has approximately 50,000 clones; approximately 87% are singletons. The V end was cut by 0 bases, the J end by 3 bases, with 5 bases between. CDR3 length: 13 amino acids. From germline, CDR1 is SGHTA and CDR2 FQGNSA. J is TRBJ1-2 and V is TRBV7-2; D unresolved. The sample comprised peripheral blood. This receptor was identified in a man aged 50 to 60 with acute or convalescent COVID-19. The CDR3 region is CASSLASDYGYTF. CDR3 DNA sequence: TGTGCCAGCAGCTTAGCGTCAGACTATGGCTACACCTTC.